This TCR beta chain was sequenced in a study of glioma-infiltrating T cells after dendritic cell vaccination (dated by TCRdb to the mid-2010s). Broadly, across the study: The cohort comprised about 15 glioblastoma patients from Phase I and II dendritic cell vaccination trials, 9 newly diagnosed and 6 with recurrent disease. Patients received autologous tumor lysate-pulsed dendritic cell vaccination between the early 2000s and the early 2010s. Deep sequencing of TCR beta CDR3 regions was used to quantify tumor-infiltrating lymphocyte content and compare tumor and blood repertoires in dendritic cell-vaccinated glioblastoma patients. Survival after dendritic cell vaccination was correlated with TCR sequencing metrics, such as TIL content and the overlap between tumor and blood repertoires. The vaccine was prepared from monocyte-derived dendritic cells that were cultured for approximately seven days with IL-4 and GM-CSF and then pulsed overnight with autologous tumor lysate. Each patient was given three intradermal dendritic cell vaccine injections, spaced two weeks apart, in the arm below the axilla. Overall results and qualifications from the work: No direct relationship between TCR clonality and survival was found, suggesting that a diverse polyclonal response may matter. The TCR overlap response model with three groups was called speculative and said to need prospective validation. The cohort was small and heterogeneous, with few patients having full blood and tumor sets and even fewer initial-recurrent tumor pairs. After dendritic cell vaccination, a higher estimated pretreatment TIL content predicted longer time to progression and longer overall survival.

V sheds 5 bases and J sheds 3 bases, leaving 16 bases between their ends. The germline V gene gives CDR1 as SGHTA and CDR2 as FQGNSA. The CDR3 runs 15 residues from the cysteine to the phenylalanine. Of all the DNA, just the CDR3 is kept, 45 bases in frame from base 1. Patients were selected on the basis of adequate residual fresh-frozen tumor tissue and more than two years of available survival data. Molecular status otherwise varied across the glioblastoma patients, but none of them carried an isocitrate dehydrogenase mutation. PBMC collection took place before vaccination, two weeks after the third vaccination, and at tumor progression if progression occurred. The Qiagen DNeasy Blood extraction Kit was used to extract genomic DNA. With respect to this clone: This receptor's antigen is unknown. No much larger clonotype is one base removed from it; base qualities were not supplied.

TCRB CDR3 regions were amplified from 1.5 to 2.5 ug genomic DNA, or all available DNA if less, using the immunoSEQ assay. The multiplex PCR employed 60 forward primers targeting TCR V beta segments and 13 reverse primers targeting J beta segments. To estimate reads per starting template, synthetic control templates were spiked into each sample at limiting dilution. Sequencing produced 87 bp reads on the Illumina HiSeq System. Under the source paper's analysis protocol: PCR and sequencing errors were removed by a nearest neighbor algorithm that merged closely related sequences. TCR overlap was measured as the percentage of unique tumor TCR beta sequences that were also present in the peripheral blood of the same patient. TCRdb limited this immuneACCESS table to in-frame rearrangements with V and J called. A share of clones is missing; checked studies link under half to unresolved V genes, and the rest is unexplained. V, J and clone size are those of that table, while D and trimming were read from the DNA. This sample holds tens of thousands of clones; 90% to 95% were observed only once. Less than 2.5% of the sample rests with the top ten.

The sequence is built from TRBV7-2 and TRBJ1-2; a weak D assignment points to TRBD1 (6 bases agree). Material: blood, obtained before dendritic cell vaccination. The TCR comes from a human donor with glioblastoma. The DNA sequence is as follows: TGTGCCAGCAGCCAAAACAGGGCAGGGGACTATGGCTACACCTTC. This translates into CASSQNRAGDYGYTF.